These 32 T cell receptor beta chains were sequenced from one sample in a study of regulatory T cells in long-lasting Graves disease. Assembly of TCR beta libraries relied on iRepertoire HTBI primers together with Arm-PCR of CDR3 regions. TCRdb analysed the multiplex PCR reads with MiXCR anew, one entry per CDR3 protein. The data contain about 470,000 distinct CDR3 sequences, roughly 20% of them singletons. Time point described: persistent/refractory GD, antithyroid drugs over 5 years with positive TRAb. With RNA extracted from PBMCs as input, the TCR library was made. The material was peripheral blood mononuclear cells (PBMCs), obtained when the disease was refractory, from a patient treated with antithyroid drugs. The receptors were gathered from a female donor with Graves disease.

CDR3 DNA: TGCGCCAGCAGCTCTACAGGGGGAGCTTTCTTT. Its translation is CASSSTGGAFF. The rearrangement links TRBV5-1 to TRBJ1-1; 8 positions match TRBD1. CDR1 is SGHRS and CDR2 is YFSETQ in the germline V gene. The trim removed 3 bases at V and 10 bases at J, leaving 2 bases unmatched. The CDR3 extends over 11 amino acids.

In this sample, this clonotype turned up a few times. The chain combines TRBV29-1 with TRBJ2-7; 8 bases are a match to TRBD2. The V and J ends lost 3 bases and 2 bases, in that order; junction bases with no gene match: 6. The CDR3 totals 14 residues. CDR1 SQVTM and CDR2 ANQGSEA come from the germline V gene. CDR3 in DNA: TGCAGCGTTGACCCCCCAGCGGGAGCCTACGAGCAGTACTTC. This codes for CSVDPPAGAYEQYF.

This clonotype was seen only a few times. The conserved final phenylalanine or tryptophan is absent from the CDR3, which likely points to a read error. The gene calls are TRBV6-5 and TRBJ2-7; D is undetermined. CDR3 length: 14 residues. The V end lost 2 bases, the J end lost 0 bases, and 8 bases lay between the germline ends. Per germline, CDR1 MNHEY and CDR2 SVGAGI. The CDR3 coding sequence is TGTGCCAGCAGTTACGGGGAAGACTCCTACGAGCAGTACCTC. Its translation: CASSYGEDSYEQYL.

The chain's CDR3 is CASSPEGDYGYTF. The CDR3 nucleotides are TGCGCCAGCAGCCCGGAGGGGGACTATGGCTACACCTTC. This rearrangement joins TRBV5-1 to TRBJ1-2; the D gene is possibly TRBD1 (6 bases). Germline V gene sequence: CDR1 SGHRS, CDR2 YFSETQ. The CDR3 is made up of 13 amino acids. Trimming removed 4 bases from V and 3 bases from J, with 10 bases in between.

A note on this clonotype: Given a far larger clone just one base away, this is likely a sequencing read error. This chain connects TRBV11-2 to TRBJ2-5; no clear D gene. The CDR3 has 14 amino acids. Germline CDR1 and CDR2: SGHAT and FQNNGV. The CDR3 loop is CANSLAGEVATQYF. The CDR3 DNA sequence: TGTGCCAACAGCTTAGCCGGTGAGGTGGCGACCCAGTACTTC.

The chain has TRBV20-1 and TRBJ2-7; D perhaps matches TRBD2 (6 bases). Germline CDR1 and CDR2: DFQATT and SNEGSKA (reference sequence). The CDR3 is 14 residues long. Trimming shortened V by 6 bases and J by 4 bases, and 19 bases separated the two germline ends. The CDR3 coding sequence is TGCAGTGCACCCGCGGGACTCGACCTTTACGAGCAGTACTTC. It translates to CSAPAGLDLYEQYF.

This clonotype was detected a few times. The chain recombines TRBV19 with TRBJ1-4; no clear D gene. Looked up from germline, CDR1 is LNHDA and CDR2 is SQIVND (reference sequence). CDR3 length: 13 amino acids. V shed 9 bases and J shed 7 bases, with 15 bases lying between them. CDR3 residues: CASSPEGGEKLFF. The CDR3 nucleotides read TGTGCCAGCTCCCCCGAAGGAGGTGAAAAACTGTTTTTT.

This clonotype was detected ten times or more. V and J are TRBV2 and TRBJ2-5; D might be TRBD1 or TRBD2, each matching 6 bases. The CDR3 consists of 13 residues. Germline V gene lookup returns CDR1 SNHLY and CDR2 FYNNEI. The V end lost 6 bases, the J end lost 4 bases, and 12 bases lay between the germline ends. CDR3 loop: CASSPGEVETQYF. CDR3 nucleotide sequence: TGTGCCAGCAGCCCAGGGGAGGTAGAGACCCAGTACTTC.

The CDR3 protein is CASSTRDSPNYEQYF. The DNA for the CDR3 is TGTGCCAGTAGTACACGGGACAGTCCGAACTACGAGCAGTACTTC. The gene calls are TRBV19 and TRBJ2-7; 7 bases are shared with TRBD1. This CDR3 comprises 15 residues. After removal of 4 bases from V and 3 bases from J, the junction contained 9 bases not matched to a gene. Germline V gene sequence: CDR1 LNHDA, CDR2 SQIVND (reference sequence).

Turning to this clonotype: A read error may explain this, as a much larger clone is one base away. The chain is built from TRBV7-2 and TRBJ2-2; D gene uncertain. This CDR3 is built from 13 residues. Germline values: CDR1 SGHTA, CDR2 FQGNSA. DNA of the CDR3: TGTGCCGGCAGCTTACTAATCGGGGGGGAGCTGTTTTTT. This sequence encodes CAGSLLIGGELFF.

This clonotype was seen repeatedly, ten times or more. This chain links TRBV18 with TRBJ2-1; possible D gene TRBD1, 5 bases. The germline CDR1 and CDR2 sequences are KGHSH and LQKENI. This CDR3 spans 13 amino acids. Trimming took off 3 bases at V and 5 bases at J, with 8 bases between the two ends. The CDR3 DNA follows: TGTGCCAGCTCACCTTCCAGGGACAATGAGCAGTTCTTC. Amino acid sequence: CASSPSRDNEQFF.

This clonotype was picked up many times. The genes are TRBV12-3 or TRBV12-4 and TRBJ2-3; D is uncertain. The CDR3 consists of 11 residues. Between the trimmed V and J ends, which lost 4 bases and 6 bases, there was a span of 5 bases. CDR3: CASSSADTQYF. The CDR3 bases are TGTGCCAGCAGTTCGGCTGATACGCAGTATTTT.

This rearrangement joins TRBV24-1 to TRBJ2-5; D is possibly TRBD2 (5 bases). V lost 1 base and J lost 4, with 12 bases in between. The CDR3 has 15 residues. The germline V gene encodes CDR1 KGHDR and CDR2 SFDVKD. The CDR3 here is CATSDFASGRETQYF. The CDR3, as DNA: TGTGCCACCAGTGATTTCGCCAGCGGACGAGAGACCCAGTACTTC.

This clonotype was found many times. One end of the junction does not line up with germline, which may come from a read error. The CDR3 here is CASSASGTGWFMSF. In nucleotides, the CDR3 is TGTGCCAGCAGTGCCTCCGGGACAGGTTGGTTCATGAGCTTC. The chain employs TRBV27 and TRBJ2-7; TRBD1 aligns across 8 bases. Germline V gives CDR1 MNHEY, CDR2 SMNVEV (reference sequence). The CDR3 runs 14 residues.

V gene TRBV5-6 combines with J gene TRBJ2-7, with unresolved D. Trimming took off 4 bases at V and 4 bases at J, with 12 bases between the two ends. CDR1 and CDR2 from the germline V gene are SGHDT and YYEEEE. CDR3 size: 13 residues. The DNA for the CDR3 is TGTGCCAGCAGCCAAAAGGTCTCTTACGAGCAGTACTTC. Translation: CASSQKVSYEQYF.

This clonotype was counted between two and nine times. The V and J genes are TRBV20-1 and TRBJ2-7; 8 positions match TRBD1. Germline CDR1 reads DFQATT; CDR2 reads SNEGSKA (reference sequence). The J segment lost 2 bases and the V segment lost 0 bases, leaving 9 bases of the junction unmatched. This CDR3 region has 16 residues. CDR3 residues: CSARDPLGRGPYEQYF. The DNA for the CDR3 is TGCAGTGCTAGAGATCCGCTGGGCAGGGGGCCCTACGAGCAGTACTTC.

This clonotype was seen a few times. The chain employs TRBV20-1 and TRBJ1-3, with D uncertain. Trimming removed 6 bases from V and 0 bases from J, with 21 bases in between. CDR1 DFQATT and CDR2 SNEGSKA come from the germline V gene (reference sequence). The CDR3 runs to 17 residues. In DNA, the CDR3 is TGCAGTGCGCGTATCTTTCTTTGGTGGGTCTCTGGAAACACCATATATTTT. Translating gives CSARIFLWWVSGNTIYF.

Note on this clonotype: It may be a read error: a sequence one base away is much more abundant. The J gene is TRBJ2-2, the V gene TRBV7-2, with 10 nucleotides matching TRBD2. CDR1 is SGHTA, CDR2 FQGNSA, per germline. This CDR3 region has 16 residues. J lost 4 bases, V lost 5 bases, and 7 bases had no gene match. The DNA of the CDR3 is TGTGCCAGCAGCATTACTAGCGGGGATCGCACCGGGGAGCTGTTTTTT. It specifies CASSITSGDRTGELFF.

This clonotype has only a few counts. The chain has TRBV30 and TRBJ2-7, with 11 bases fitting TRBD2. The CDR3 is made up of 15 amino acids. The germline V gene encodes CDR1 GTSNPN and CDR2 SVGIG (reference sequence). Trimming removed 0 bases from V and 6 bases from J; junction bases left unmatched: 7. CDR3 nucleotides: TGTGCCTGGAGTGTACGGGTAACTAGCGGGAGCGAGCAGTACTTC. It encodes CAWSVRVTSGSEQYF.

The V call is TRBV29-1, the J call TRBJ1-1, with D perhaps matching TRBD1 (5 bases). V lost 5 bases to trimming and J lost 4 bases, with 11 bases between them. This CDR3 contains 12 residues. CDR1 is SQVTM and CDR2 is ANQGSEA in the germline V gene. CDR3 protein: CSVPGTGTEAFF. The CDR3 nucleotides read TGCAGCGTTCCCGGGACGGGCACTGAAGCTTTCTTT.

Many counts were recorded for this clonotype. This rearrangement joins TRBV27 to TRBJ2-7; possibly TRBD1 or TRBD2 for D (5 bases each). Germline CDR1 reads MNHEY; CDR2 reads SMNVEV (reference sequence). The CDR3 contains 14 residues. The V and J ends lost 4 bases and 4 bases respectively, with 14 bases between them. CDR3 residues: CASSSLREWYEQYF. Here the CDR3 DNA reads TGTGCCAGCAGTTCACTCAGGGAGTGGTACGAGCAGTACTTC.

The CDR3 spells CAWSFPQLFTGNTIYF. The CDR3 DNA reads TGTGCCTGGAGTTTTCCACAGCTCTTTACTGGAAACACCATATATTTT. V usage is TRBV30 and J usage is TRBJ1-3; D is unclear. The CDR3 length is 16 residues. Trimming took off 2 bases at V and 2 bases at J, with 16 bases between the two ends. The germline gives CDR1 GTSNPN, CDR2 SVGIG (reference sequence).

The J gene is TRBJ2-3, the V gene TRBV20-1; 9 bases match TRBD2. Per germline, CDR1 DFQATT and CDR2 SNEGSKA (reference sequence). Trimming at V came to 8 bases and at J to 4 bases, leaving 13 bases not matched to a gene. The CDR3 runs to 15 residues. Written as DNA, the CDR3 is TGCAGTATTAGCGGGGGAGCTCCGGCCCCAGATACGCAGTATTTT. It translates to CSISGGAPAPDTQYF.

V gene TRBV19 combines with J gene TRBJ1-3; D ambiguous. CDR3 length: 14 residues. The germline gives CDR1 LNHDA, CDR2 SQIVND (reference sequence). Trimming removed 10 bases at V and 2 bases at J, with 15 bases between. CDR3 residues: CATAVEQAGNTIYF. CDR3 nucleotide sequence: TGTGCCACCGCGGTTGAACAAGCTGGAAACACCATATATTTT. Looking up the rest from reference TRBV19 and TRBJ1-3 gives the full variable domain: DGGITQSPKYLFRKEGQNVTLSCEQNLNHDAMYWYRQDPGQGLRLIYYSQIVNDFQKGDIAEGYSVSREKKESFPLTVTSAQKNPTAFYLCATAVEQAGNTIYFGEGSWLTVV.

The CDR3 nucleotides read TGTGCCAGCAGCTGGACAAAGACTGAAGCTTTCTTT. It codes for CASSWTKTEAFF. The chain has TRBV5-6 and TRBJ1-1, with D possibly being TRBD1 (5 bases). The CDR3 consists of 12 residues. V was pared by 3 bases and J by 5 bases, with 8 bases between. Germline assignment: CDR1 SGHDT and CDR2 YYEEEE.

The J gene is TRBJ2-2, the V gene TRBV6-2 or TRBV6-3, with D perhaps matching TRBD2 (6 bases). CDR1 is MNHEY and CDR2 is SVGEGT in the germline V gene. V dropped 10 bases and J dropped 5 bases, with 14 bases sitting between them. This CDR3 spans 13 amino acids. In DNA form, the CDR3 reads TGTGCCACCTGTTCGAGCGGGACCGGGGAGCTGTTTTTT. Protein: CATCSSGTGELFF.

This clonotype was detected many times. The chain combines TRBV2 with TRBJ2-7; possible D gene TRBD2, 6 bases. Trimming removed 6 bases at V and 7 bases at J, with 13 bases between. CDR3 size: 12 residues. Germline lookup yields CDR1 SNHLY and CDR2 FYNNEI. The CDR3 DNA reads as TGTGCCAGCAGCGTTGGGGCGGGAGAGCAGTACTTC. Translation: CASSVGAGEQYF.

V usage is TRBV20-1 and J usage is TRBJ2-3; 12 nucleotides agree with TRBD2. The DNA matches TRBJ2-5 better at its end, which makes the J call doubtful. The CDR3 length is 13 residues. Germline CDR1 reads DFQATT; CDR2 reads SNEGSKA (reference sequence). CDR3 nucleotide sequence: TGCAGTGCTGAGACTAGCGGGGGCGAGACCCAGTACTTC. This gives the protein CSAETSGGETQYF.

This clonotype has ten or more counts. The rearrangement uses TRBV13 and TRBJ2-5, with D uncertain. CDR3 length equals 14 residues. V was pared by 0 bases and J by 5 bases, with 10 bases between. The germline V gene encodes CDR1 PRHDT and CDR2 FYEKMQ (reference sequence). CDR3 in DNA: TGTGCCAGCAGCTTAGGTCTTTTCGGGGAGACCCAGTACTTC. Encoded protein: CASSLGLFGETQYF.

This clonotype showed up many times. V gene TRBV11-2 combines with J gene TRBJ2-3, with D possibly TRBD2 on 6 matching bases. Trimming stripped 1 base from V and 7 bases from J, with 6 bases between. In germline, CDR1 is SGHAT, CDR2 FQNNGV. The CDR3 consists of 12 residues. The CDR3 sequence: CASSLGDYTQYF. The CDR3, as DNA: TGTGCCAGCAGCTTAGGGGACTATACGCAGTATTTT.

This clonotype was recorded many times. The CDR3 protein is CASSDGQTTETQYF. CDR3 DNA sequence: TGTGCCAGCAGTGACGGACAGACGACCGAAACCCAGTACTTC. V gene TRBV6-4 combines with J gene TRBJ2-5; D might be TRBD1 (6 bases). The CDR3 is 14 residues long. CDR1 is MRHNA and CDR2 is SNTAGT in the germline V gene. V gave up 2 bases and J gave up 8 bases, with 15 bases separating them.

This clonotype was seen a few times. The V gene is TRBV6-1, the J gene TRBJ1-6; D is perhaps TRBD1 (5 bases). This CDR3 comprises 16 residues. Per germline, CDR1 MNHNS and CDR2 SASEGT. Trimming left V 6 bases short and J 0 bases short, with 12 bases between. The CDR3 loop is CASRTSGGSYNSPLHF. As DNA, the CDR3 is TGTGCCAGCAGGACTAGTGGGGGCTCCTATAATTCACCCCTCCACTTT.